A single sample gave rise to the 11 T cell receptor beta chains below, sequenced in a study of blood T cell repertoires in COVID-19. Using immunoSEQ multiplex PCR, the repertoire was profiled, and TCRdb retains in-frame clones only, with some absent. The sample has some 110,000 clones, about 86% seen once. Sequenced sample: peripheral blood. Source of these receptors: a man aged 70 or older who had recovered from COVID-19.

The chain links TRBV9 to TRBJ2-6; the D gene is possibly TRBD1 (5 bases). Germline-derived CDR1 and CDR2 are SGDLS and YYNGEE. The V and J ends lost 5 bases and 0 bases respectively, with 12 bases between them. The CDR3 length is 16 residues. In nucleotides, the CDR3 is TGTGCCAGCAGTAGGGGATTCCTCTCTGGGGCCAACGTCCTGACTTTC. It is translated as CASSRGFLSGANVLTF.

The chain recombines TRBV28 with TRBJ1-2, with TRBD1 matching 9 bases. The V gene's germline CDR1 is MDHEN and CDR2 SYDVKM. V shed 6 bases and J 7 bases; nucleotides not matched to a gene: 12. The CDR3 spans 15 residues. CDR3: CASRARDREYAGYTF. The CDR3 DNA follows: TGTGCCAGCAGAGCAAGGGACAGGGAGTATGCTGGCTACACCTTC.

The chain recombines TRBV7-3 with TRBJ2-2, with D perhaps matching TRBD1 (6 bases). Trimming took 4 bases from V and 5 from J, leaving 20 bases between them. The germline gives CDR1 SGHTA, CDR2 FQGTGA. CDR3 length: 17 amino acids. CDR3 loop: CASSSLGGLGRTGELFF. CDR3 nucleotide sequence: TGTGCCAGCAGCTCCCTAGGGGGATTGGGTCGGACCGGGGAGCTGTTTTTT.

The V call is TRBV2, the J call TRBJ2-5; 7 bases line up with TRBD2. Trimming removed 10 bases from V and 4 bases from J; junction bases left unmatched: 0. Germline V CDR1 and CDR2: SNHLY, FYNNEI. The CDR3 spans 10 residues. CDR3 DNA: TGTGCCACGGGGGGAGAGACCCAGTACTTC. This sequence encodes CATGGETQYF.

The chain recombines TRBV7-3 with TRBJ2-3; D call uncertain. CDR1 is SGHTA, CDR2 FQGTGA, per germline. The CDR3 sequence is 15 residues long. V was trimmed by 0 bases and J by 5 bases, leaving 12 bases between them. The CDR3 sequence: CASSLTVLRGDTQYF. The CDR3 DNA sequence: TGTGCCAGCAGCTTAACTGTTCTACGAGGAGATACGCAGTATTTT. Drawing the rest from reference TRBV7-3 and TRBJ2-3, the complete variable domain is GAGVSQTPSNKVTEKGKYVELRCDPISGHTALYWYRQSLGQGPEFLIYFQGTGAADDSGLPNDRFFAVRPEGSVSTLKIQRTERGDSAVYLCASSLTVLRGDTQYFGPGTRLTVL.

This chain connects TRBV28 to TRBJ2-7; D is unclear. V lost 4 bases, J lost 0 bases, and 7 bases lay in between. From germline, CDR1 is MDHEN and CDR2 SYDVKM. The CDR3 runs to 13 residues. The CDR3 here is CASSSPSSYEQYF. For the CDR3, the DNA is TGTGCCAGCAGTTCGCCCAGCTCCTACGAGCAGTACTTC. Full variable domain (rest looked up from reference TRBV28 and TRBJ2-7): DVKVTQSSRYLVKRTGEKVFLECVQDMDHENMFWYRQDPGLGLRLIYFSYDVKMKEKGDIPEGYSVSREKKERFSLILESASTNQTSMYLCASSSPSSYEQYFGPGTRLTVT.

J is TRBJ2-5 and V is TRBV5-1; D might be TRBD1 (6 bases). CDR3 length: 15 residues. Trimming removed 1 base at V and 2 bases at J, with 12 bases between. Per the germline V gene, CDR1 is SGHRS and CDR2 is YFSETQ. Here the CDR3 reads CASSLFGGLQETQYF. The CDR3 nucleotides are TGCGCCAGCAGCTTGTTTGGGGGCTTACAAGAGACCCAGTACTTC. Full variable domain (rest looked up from reference TRBV5-1 and TRBJ2-5): KAGVTQTPRYLIKTRGQQVTLSCSPISGHRSVSWYQQTPGQGLQFLFEYFSETQRNKGNFPGRFSGRQFSNSRSEMNVSTLELGDSALYLCASSLFGGLQETQYFGPGTRLLVL.

The chain carries TRBV29-1 and TRBJ2-7; TRBD1 aligns across 9 bases. J lost 1 base, V lost 5 bases, and 3 bases had no gene match. Germline loops: CDR1 SQVTM, CDR2 ANQGSEA. This CDR3 contains 13 residues. The CDR3 bases are TGCAGCGTTTCCGGGACAGGGTCCTACGAGCAGTACTTC. It is translated as CSVSGTGSYEQYF.

The chain carries TRBV10-1 and TRBJ1-6; D might be TRBD1 (5 bases). The CDR3 is 13 amino acids. V lost 2 bases, J lost 9 bases, and 8 bases lay in between. Germline loops: CDR1 WNHNN, CDR2 SYGVQD (reference sequence). The CDR3 sequence: CASSEGGGSPLHF. The CDR3 DNA is TGCGCCAGCAGTGAGGGGGGGGGTTCACCCCTCCACTTT.

The sample holds a few counts of this clone. This chain uses TRBV5-1 with TRBJ2-2; 8 bases map to TRBD1. V lost 3 bases, J lost 2 bases, and 6 bases stayed unmatched. Germline CDR1 reads SGHRS; CDR2 reads YFSETQ. The CDR3 runs 16 residues. The CDR3 region has the DNA TGCGCCAGCAGCTATGCCGGACAGGGAAACACCGGGGAGCTGTTTTTT. It yields the protein CASSYAGQGNTGELFF.

The rearrangement links TRBV2 to TRBJ1-2; TRBD1 matches 9 bases. This CDR3 comprises 17 residues. J gave up 1 base and V 1 base, and 7 bases lay outside the gene matches. Germline-derived CDR1 and CDR2 are SNHLY and FYNNEI. The CDR3 is CASSEGGTGTSNYGYTF. In nucleotides, the CDR3 is TGTGCCAGCAGTGAAGGAGGGACAGGGACCAGTAACTATGGCTACACCTTC. The full variable domain, its missing parts supplied by reference TRBV2 and TRBJ1-2, is EPEVTQTPSHQVTQMGQEVILRCVPISNHLYFYWYRQILGQKVEFLVSFYNNEISEKSEIFDDQFSVERPDGSNFTLKIRSTKLEDSAMYFCASSEGGTGTSNYGYTFGSGTRLTVV.